This record looks at one T cell receptor (beta chain) sequence and its context. Its antigen is unknown. Germline V lookup: CDR1 SGHAT, CDR2 FQDESV (reference sequence). This CDR3 is built from 13 residues. Trimming left V 5 bases short and J 4 bases short, with 11 bases between. This record belongs to a study of STAT5B mutations in CD4+ large granular lymphocyte leukemia. Study as a whole: Among healthy controls, a particular HLA allele went with more CDR3 'QG' motifs. Study outcomes and limitations: 8/27 top patient clones versus 2/35 control clones were TRBV06-family. Approximately 25% of private leukemic clonotypes occurred rarely in other patients' non-leukemic repertoires.

Clones were read by immunoSEQ multiplex PCR, and TCRdb kept only the in-frame ones, dropping some. The sample gives tens of thousands of clones, about 70% of which show up once; roughly a tenth is in the top ten. The chain is built from TRBV11-1 and TRBJ1-2; D is possibly TRBD1 (5 bases). The clonotype comes from a human donor in good health. Source material: CD4+ T cells from blood buffy coats. The CDR3 loop reads CASSPGSSYGYTF. The CDR3 DNA follows: TGTGCCAGCAGCCCAGGGTCCTCCTATGGCTACACCTTC.